The rows below give T cell receptor beta chains drawn from one sample of a study of T cell repertoires in cytomegalovirus infection. Using its own MiXCR run on the reads, TCRdb lists one record per CDR3 protein. The sample carries fewer than 250,000 distinct CDR3 sequences, roughly 22% recorded once. Material: CD8+ T cells from PBMCs. Receptors were obtained from a human donor in good health (CMV status not recorded). Some clones in this sample may be carry-over from other donors' samples. The CDR3 runs from the conserved cysteine through the conserved F or W. D genes are given only for firm matches. Expanded clones are given a class, and other clones once, few, many or no size at all.

j_gene: TRBJ1-1; abundance: NA; d_gene: NA; v_gene: TRBV7-3; CDR3aa: CASSLFAREGTEAFF; CDR3nt: TGTGCCAGCAGCTTATTCGCCAGGGAAGGAACTGAAGCTTTCTTT
j_gene: TRBJ2-2; abundance: few; d_gene: NA; v_gene: TRBV11-2; CDR3aa: CATLMGLNQNTGELFF; CDR3nt: TGTGCCACCTTGATGGGGCTTAACCAGAACACCGGGGAGCTGTTTTTT
j_gene: TRBJ2-3; abundance: NA; d_gene: TRBD1; v_gene: TRBV20-1; CDR3aa: CSATKDRASSTDTQYF; CDR3nt: TGCAGTGCTACTAAAGACAGGGCTTCTAGCACAGATACGCAGTATTTT
j_gene: TRBJ2-1; abundance: few; d_gene: NA; v_gene: TRBV6-6; CDR3aa: CASGVDHNEQFF; CDR3nt: TGTGCCAGCGGTGTAGACCACAATGAGCAGTTCTTC
j_gene: TRBJ2-1; abundance: NA; d_gene: TRBD2; v_gene: TRBV20-1; CDR3aa: CSAPPPPGGAEEQFF; CDR3nt: TGCAGTGCTCCCCCGCCCCCCGGGGGGGCCGAGGAGCAGTTCTTC
j_gene: TRBJ2-2; abundance: few; d_gene: NA; v_gene: TRBV20-1; CDR3aa: CSARDPGTGELFF; CDR3nt: TGCAGTGCTAGAGATCCGGGCACCGGGGAGCTGTTTTTT
j_gene: TRBJ1-5; abundance: NA; d_gene: NA; v_gene: TRBV12-3/TRBV12-4; CDR3aa: CASSLSQGVNPQHF; CDR3nt: TGTGCCAGCAGTTTATCGCAGGGTGTCAATCCCCAGCATTTT
j_gene: TRBJ2-7; abundance: NA; d_gene: NA; v_gene: TRBV7-9; CDR3aa: CASSLVRTGTYEQYF; CDR3nt: TGTGCCAGCAGCTTAGTGCGGACCGGAACCTACGAGCAGTACTTC
j_gene: TRBJ1-2; abundance: NA; d_gene: NA; v_gene: TRBV6-2/TRBV6-3; CDR3aa: CASNPFDGNYGYTF; CDR3nt: TGTGCCAGCAACCCCTTCGACGGGAACTATGGCTACACCTTC
j_gene: TRBJ2-1; abundance: few; d_gene: TRBD1; v_gene: TRBV2; CDR3aa: CARGDRVNEQFF; CDR3nt: TGTGCCAGGGGGGACAGGGTCAATGAGCAGTTCTTC
j_gene: TRBJ2-5; abundance: few; d_gene: NA; v_gene: TRBV27; CDR3aa: CASSPTFTLQETQYF; CDR3nt: TGTGCCAGCAGCCCGACGTTCACACTGCAAGAGACCCAGTACTTC
j_gene: TRBJ2-3; abundance: many; d_gene: NA; v_gene: TRBV15; CDR3aa: CATSRGLTTDTQYF; CDR3nt: TGTGCCACCAGCAGAGGGCTAACCACAGATACGCAGTATTTT
j_gene: TRBJ2-7; abundance: few; d_gene: NA; v_gene: TRBV2; CDR3aa: CASSEARDTYEQYF; CDR3nt: TGTGCCAGCAGTGAAGCTCGGGACACCTACGAGCAGTACTTC
j_gene: TRBJ2-7; abundance: few; d_gene: NA; v_gene: TRBV6-5; CDR3aa: CASSYIGIDYEQYF; CDR3nt: TGTGCCAGCAGTTACATTGGGATCGACTACGAGCAGTACTTC
j_gene: TRBJ2-1; abundance: many; d_gene: NA; v_gene: TRBV7-6; CDR3aa: CASSLPGTELDNPLESYNEQFF; CDR3nt: TGTGCCAGCAGCTTGCCCGGGACGGAACTCGACAATCCCCTGGAAAGTTACAATGAGCAGTTCTTC
j_gene: TRBJ2-1; abundance: few; d_gene: TRBD2; v_gene: TRBV7-8; CDR3aa: CASSLYSGGVDNEQFF; CDR3nt: TGTGCCAGCAGCTTATATAGCGGGGGGGTAGACAATGAGCAGTTCTTC
j_gene: TRBJ2-3; abundance: few; d_gene: NA; v_gene: TRBV12-3/TRBV12-4; CDR3aa: CASIPQVGDTQYF; CDR3nt: TGTGCCAGCATCCCTCAGGTGGGGGATACGCAGTATTTT
j_gene: TRBJ2-7; abundance: many; d_gene: NA; v_gene: TRBV7-6; CDR3aa: CASSFNEQYF; CDR3nt: TGTGCCAGCAGCTTCAACGAGCAGTACTTC
j_gene: TRBJ1-2; abundance: many; d_gene: NA; v_gene: TRBV28; CDR3aa: CASSFNYGYTF; CDR3nt: TGTGCCAGCAGTTTCAACTATGGCTACACCTTC
j_gene: TRBJ1-1; abundance: many; d_gene: NA; v_gene: TRBV7-9; CDR3aa: CASSPASGPEAFF; CDR3nt: TGTGCCAGCAGCCCGGCCTCGGGGCCTGAAGCTTTCTTT
j_gene: TRBJ2-2; abundance: once; d_gene: TRBD2; v_gene: TRBV6-8; CDR3aa: CASNGLADTGELFF; CDR3nt: TGTGCCAGCAACGGACTAGCGGACACCGGGGAGCTGTTTTTT